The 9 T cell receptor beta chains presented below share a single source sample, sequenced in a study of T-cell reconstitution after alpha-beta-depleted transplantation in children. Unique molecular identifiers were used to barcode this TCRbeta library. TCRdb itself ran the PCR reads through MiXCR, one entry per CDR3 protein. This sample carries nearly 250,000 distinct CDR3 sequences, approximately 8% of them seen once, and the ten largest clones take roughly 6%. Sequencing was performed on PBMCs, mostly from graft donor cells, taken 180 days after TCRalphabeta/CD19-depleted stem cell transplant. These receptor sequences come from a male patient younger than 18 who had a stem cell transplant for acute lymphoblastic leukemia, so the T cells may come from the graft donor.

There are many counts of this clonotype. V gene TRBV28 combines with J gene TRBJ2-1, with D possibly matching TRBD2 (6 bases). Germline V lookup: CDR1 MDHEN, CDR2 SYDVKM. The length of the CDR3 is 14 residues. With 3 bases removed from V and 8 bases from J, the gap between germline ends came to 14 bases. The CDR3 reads CASSFVSGDDEQFF. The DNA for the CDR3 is TGTGCCAGCAGTTTCGTCTCGGGAGACGATGAGCAGTTCTTC.

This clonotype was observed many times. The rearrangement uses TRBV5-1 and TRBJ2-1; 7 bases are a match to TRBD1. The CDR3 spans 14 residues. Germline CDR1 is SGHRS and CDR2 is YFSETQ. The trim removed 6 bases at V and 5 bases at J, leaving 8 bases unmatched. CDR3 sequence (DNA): TGCGCCAGCACCTTTACACAGGGGCACAATGAGCAGTTCTTC. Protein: CASTFTQGHNEQFF.

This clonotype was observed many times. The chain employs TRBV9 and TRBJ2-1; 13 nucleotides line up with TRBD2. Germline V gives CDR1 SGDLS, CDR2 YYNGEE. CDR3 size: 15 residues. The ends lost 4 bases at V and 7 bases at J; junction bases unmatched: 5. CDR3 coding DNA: TGTGCCAGCAGCTATGGGACTAGCGGGGAGAATGAGCAGTTCTTC. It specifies CASSYGTSGENEQFF.

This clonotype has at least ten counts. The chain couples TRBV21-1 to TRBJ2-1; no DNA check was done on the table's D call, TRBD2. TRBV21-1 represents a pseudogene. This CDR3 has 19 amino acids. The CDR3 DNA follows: TGTGCCAGCCGAACACGGACTAGCGGGAGGCACAGCTCCTACAATGAGCAGTTCTTC. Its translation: CASRTRTSGRHSSYNEQFF.

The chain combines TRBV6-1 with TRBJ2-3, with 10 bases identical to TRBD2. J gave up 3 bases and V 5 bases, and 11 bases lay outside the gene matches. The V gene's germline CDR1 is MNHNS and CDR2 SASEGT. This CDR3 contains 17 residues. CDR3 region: CASSRLLAGDMTDTQYF. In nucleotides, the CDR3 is TGTGCCAGCAGTCGGCTTCTAGCGGGAGATATGACAGATACGCAGTATTTT.

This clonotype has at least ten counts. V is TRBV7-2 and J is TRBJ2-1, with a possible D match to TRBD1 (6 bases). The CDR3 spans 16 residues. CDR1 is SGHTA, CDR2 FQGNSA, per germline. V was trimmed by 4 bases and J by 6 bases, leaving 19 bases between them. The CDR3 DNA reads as TGTGCCAGCAGCTCCCGCGACAGGTCGGGGAGCAATGAGCAGTTCTTC. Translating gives CASSSRDRSGSNEQFF.

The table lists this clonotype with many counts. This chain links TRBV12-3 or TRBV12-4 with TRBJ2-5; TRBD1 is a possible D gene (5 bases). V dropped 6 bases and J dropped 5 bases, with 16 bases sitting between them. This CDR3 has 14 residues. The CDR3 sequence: CASSLGQGRETQYF. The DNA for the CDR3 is TGTGCCAGCAGCTTGGGTCAGGGCCGGGAGACCCAGTACTTC.

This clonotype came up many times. CDR3 residues: CASRPDRVQPYEQYF. The DNA of the CDR3 is TGTGCCAGCAGGCCCGACAGGGTCCAGCCCTACGAGCAGTACTTC. The V call is TRBV6-2 or TRBV6-3, the J call TRBJ2-7; TRBD1 matches at 7 bases. The CDR3 extends over 15 amino acids. Looked up from germline, CDR1 is MNHEY and CDR2 is SVGEGT. With V trimmed by 6 bases and J by 2 bases, 10 bases remained unmatched.

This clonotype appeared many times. The CDR3 loop reads CASSPGGVSNQPQHF. The CDR3 nucleotides read TGTGCCAGCAGTCCAGGGGGCGTAAGCAATCAGCCCCAGCATTTT. V usage is TRBV6-5 and J usage is TRBJ1-5; 8 bases are a match to TRBD1. V gave up 5 bases and J gave up 1 base; unmatched junction bases: 4. The CDR3 is made up of 15 amino acids. Germline lookup yields CDR1 MNHEY and CDR2 SVGAGI.